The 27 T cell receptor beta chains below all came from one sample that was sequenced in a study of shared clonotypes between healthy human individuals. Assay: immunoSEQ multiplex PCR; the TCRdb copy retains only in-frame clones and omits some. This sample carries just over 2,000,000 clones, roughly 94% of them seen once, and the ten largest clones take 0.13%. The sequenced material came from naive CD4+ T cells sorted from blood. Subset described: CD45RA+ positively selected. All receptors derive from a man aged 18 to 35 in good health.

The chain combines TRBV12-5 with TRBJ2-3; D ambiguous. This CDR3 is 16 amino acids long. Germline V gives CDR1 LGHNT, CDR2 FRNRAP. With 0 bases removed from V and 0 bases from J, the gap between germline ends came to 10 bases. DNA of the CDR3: TGTGCTAGTGGTTTGGTAACGACGCTTAGCACAGATACGCAGTATTTT. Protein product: CASGLVTTLSTDTQYF.

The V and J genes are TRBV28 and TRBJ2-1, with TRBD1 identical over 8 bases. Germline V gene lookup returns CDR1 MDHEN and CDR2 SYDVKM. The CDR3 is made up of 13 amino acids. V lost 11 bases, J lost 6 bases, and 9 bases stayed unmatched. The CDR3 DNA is TGTGCCTCTCGGGGACAGGCCCCCAATGAGCAGTTCTTC. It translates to CASRGQAPNEQFF.

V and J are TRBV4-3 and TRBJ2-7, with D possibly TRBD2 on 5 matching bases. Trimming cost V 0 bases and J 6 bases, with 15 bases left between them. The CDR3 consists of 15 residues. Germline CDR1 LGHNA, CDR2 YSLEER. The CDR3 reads CASSQDLTSSSEQYF. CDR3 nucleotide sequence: TGCGCCAGCAGCCAAGACCTAACTTCTAGCTCCGAGCAGTACTTC.

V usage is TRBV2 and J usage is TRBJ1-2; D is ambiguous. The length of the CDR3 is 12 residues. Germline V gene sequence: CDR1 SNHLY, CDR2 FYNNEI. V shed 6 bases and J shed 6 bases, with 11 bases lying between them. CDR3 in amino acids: CASRKTEDGYTF. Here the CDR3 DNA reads TGTGCCAGCAGGAAAACAGAGGATGGCTACACCTTC.

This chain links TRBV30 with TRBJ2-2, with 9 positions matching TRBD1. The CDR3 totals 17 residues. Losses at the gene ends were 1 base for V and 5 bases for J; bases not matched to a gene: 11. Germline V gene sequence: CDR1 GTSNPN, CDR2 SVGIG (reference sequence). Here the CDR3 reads CAWSGDRGKKGTGELFF. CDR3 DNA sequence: TGTGCCTGGAGTGGCGACAGGGGGAAAAAAGGGACCGGGGAGCTGTTTTTT.

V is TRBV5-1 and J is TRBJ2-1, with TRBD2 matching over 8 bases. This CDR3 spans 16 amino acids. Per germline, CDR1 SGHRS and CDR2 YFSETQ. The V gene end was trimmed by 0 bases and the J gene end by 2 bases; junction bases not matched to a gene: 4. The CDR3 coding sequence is TGCGCCAGCAGCTTGGTGGGCGGGGGGCCCTACAATGAGCAGTTCTTC. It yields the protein CASSLVGGGPYNEQFF. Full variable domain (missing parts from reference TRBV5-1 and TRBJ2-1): KAGVTQTPRYLIKTRGQQVTLSCSPISGHRSVSWYQQTPGQGLQFLFEYFSETQRNKGNFPGRFSGRQFSNSRSEMNVSTLELGDSALYLCASSLVGGGPYNEQFFGPGTRLTVL.

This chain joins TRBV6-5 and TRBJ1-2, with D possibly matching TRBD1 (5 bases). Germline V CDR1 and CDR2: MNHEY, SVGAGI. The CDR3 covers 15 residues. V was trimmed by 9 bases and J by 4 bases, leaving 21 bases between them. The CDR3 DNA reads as TGTGCCAGTAAGGGAACCGGGACGGACTTCTATGGCTACACCTTC. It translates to CASKGTGTDFYGYTF.

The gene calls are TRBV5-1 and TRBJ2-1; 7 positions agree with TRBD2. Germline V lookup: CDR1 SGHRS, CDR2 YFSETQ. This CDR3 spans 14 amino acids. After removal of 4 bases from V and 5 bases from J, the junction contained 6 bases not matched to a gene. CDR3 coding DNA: TGCGCCAGCAGCCGCTCTCTAGCGGACAATGAGCAGTTCTTC. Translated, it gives CASSRSLADNEQFF.

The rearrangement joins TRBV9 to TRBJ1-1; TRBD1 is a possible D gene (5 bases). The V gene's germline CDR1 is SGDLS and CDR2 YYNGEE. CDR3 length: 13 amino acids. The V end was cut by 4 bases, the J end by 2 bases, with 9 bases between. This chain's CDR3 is CASSIRDNTEAFF. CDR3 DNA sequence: TGTGCCAGCAGCATCAGGGATAACACTGAAGCTTTCTTT. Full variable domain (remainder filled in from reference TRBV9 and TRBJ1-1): DSGVTQTPKHLITATGQRVTLRCSPRSGDLSVYWYQQSLDQGLQFLIQYYNGEERAKGNILERFSAQQFPDLHSELNLSSLELGDSALYFCASSIRDNTEAFFGQGTRLTVV.

CDR3 sequence (DNA): TGTGCCAGCAGTACGCAGGCAGCCAGCTCCTACAATGAGCAGTTCTTC. Translation: CASSTQAASSYNEQFF. This sequence joins TRBV28 and TRBJ2-1, with no clear D. CDR1 and CDR2 (germline): MDHEN, SYDVKM. Trimming stripped 5 bases from V and 0 bases from J, with 14 bases between. The CDR3 is made up of 16 amino acids.

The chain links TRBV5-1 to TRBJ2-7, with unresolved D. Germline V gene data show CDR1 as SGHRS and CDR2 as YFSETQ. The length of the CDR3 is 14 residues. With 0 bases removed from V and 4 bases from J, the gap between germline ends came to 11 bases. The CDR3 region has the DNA TGCGCCAGCAGCTTGGCCGACGCCCGATACGAGCAGTACTTC. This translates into CASSLADARYEQYF.

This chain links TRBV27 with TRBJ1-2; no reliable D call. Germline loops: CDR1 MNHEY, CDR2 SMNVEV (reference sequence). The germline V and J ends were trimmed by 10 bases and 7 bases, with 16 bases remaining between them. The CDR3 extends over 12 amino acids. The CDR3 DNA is TGTGCCACCCGGGGTCCGCCGGGTGGCTACACCTTC. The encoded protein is CATRGPPGGYTF.

Written as DNA, the CDR3 is TGTGCCAGCAGCCAAGGGGGGATCTCTGGAAACACCATATATTTT. Its protein product is CASSQGGISGNTIYF. The chain carries TRBV5-4 and TRBJ1-3; possibly TRBD1 for D (6 bases). Germline V gene sequence: CDR1 SGHNT, CDR2 YYREEE (reference sequence). The CDR3 loop spans 15 amino acids. Trimming removed 4 bases from V and 0 bases from J, with 11 bases in between. The variable domain in full, completed from reference TRBV5-4 and TRBJ1-3, reads ETGVTQSPTHLIKTRGQQVTLRCSSQSGHNTVSWYQQALGQGPQFIFQYYREEENGRGNFPPRFSGLQFPNYSSELNVNALELDDSALYLCASSQGGISGNTIYFGEGSWLTVV.

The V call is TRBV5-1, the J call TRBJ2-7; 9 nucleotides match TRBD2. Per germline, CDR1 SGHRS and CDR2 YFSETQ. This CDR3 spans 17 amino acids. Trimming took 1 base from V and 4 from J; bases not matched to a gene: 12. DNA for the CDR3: TGCGCCAGCAGCTTGCCTAGCGGGGAGTTTTCTCCTTACGAGCAGTACTTC. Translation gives CASSLPSGEFSPYEQYF.

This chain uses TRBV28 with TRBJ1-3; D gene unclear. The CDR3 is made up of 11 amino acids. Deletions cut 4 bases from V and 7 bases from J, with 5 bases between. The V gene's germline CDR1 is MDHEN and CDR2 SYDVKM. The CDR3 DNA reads TGTGCCAGCAGTTCAGAGAACACCATATATTTT. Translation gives CASSSENTIYF.

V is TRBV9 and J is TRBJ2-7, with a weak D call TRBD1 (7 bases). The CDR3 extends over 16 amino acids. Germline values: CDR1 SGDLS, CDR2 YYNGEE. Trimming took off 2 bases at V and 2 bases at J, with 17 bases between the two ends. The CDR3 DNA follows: TGTGCCAGCAGCGTGGGAGGACAGGCCGCTCCCTACGAGCAGTACTTC. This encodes CASSVGGQAAPYEQYF.

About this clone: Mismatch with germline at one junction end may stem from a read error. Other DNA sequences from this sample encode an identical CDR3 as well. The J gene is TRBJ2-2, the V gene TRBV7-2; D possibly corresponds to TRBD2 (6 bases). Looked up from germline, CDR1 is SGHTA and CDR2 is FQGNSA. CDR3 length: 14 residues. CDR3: CASSLAANTGELFF. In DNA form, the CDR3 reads TGTGCCAGCAGTTTAGCGGCGAACACCGGGGAGCTGTTTTTT.

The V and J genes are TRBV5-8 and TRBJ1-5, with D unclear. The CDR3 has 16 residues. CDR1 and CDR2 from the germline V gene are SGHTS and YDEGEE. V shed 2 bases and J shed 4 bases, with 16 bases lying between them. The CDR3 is CASSFGSERANQPQHF. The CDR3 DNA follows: TGTGCCAGCAGCTTTGGCAGTGAAAGGGCTAATCAGCCCCAGCATTTT. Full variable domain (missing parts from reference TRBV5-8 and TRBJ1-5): EAGVTQSPTHLIKTRGQQATLRCSPISGHTSVYWYQQALGLGLQFLLWYDEGEERNRGNFPPRFSGRQFPNYSSELNVNALELEDSALYLCASSFGSERANQPQHFGDGTRLSIL.

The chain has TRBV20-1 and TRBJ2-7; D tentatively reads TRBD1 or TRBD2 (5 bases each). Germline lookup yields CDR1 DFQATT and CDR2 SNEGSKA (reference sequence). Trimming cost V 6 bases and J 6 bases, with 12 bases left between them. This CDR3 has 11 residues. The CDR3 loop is CSATGALEQYF. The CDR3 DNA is TGCAGTGCGACCGGGGCCCTCGAGCAGTACTTC.

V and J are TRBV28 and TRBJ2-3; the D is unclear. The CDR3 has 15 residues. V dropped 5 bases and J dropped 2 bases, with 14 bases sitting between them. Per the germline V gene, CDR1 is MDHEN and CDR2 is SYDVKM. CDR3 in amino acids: CASSLTPGFTDTQYF. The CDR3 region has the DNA TGTGCCAGCAGTCTAACTCCGGGCTTCACAGATACGCAGTATTTT.

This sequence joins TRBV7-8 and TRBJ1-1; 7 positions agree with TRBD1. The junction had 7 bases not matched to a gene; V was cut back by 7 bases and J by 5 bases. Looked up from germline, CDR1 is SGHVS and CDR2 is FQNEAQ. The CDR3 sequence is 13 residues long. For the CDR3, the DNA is TGTGCCAGCACCGACGACAGGGCTACTGAAGCTTTCTTT. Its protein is CASTDDRATEAFF.

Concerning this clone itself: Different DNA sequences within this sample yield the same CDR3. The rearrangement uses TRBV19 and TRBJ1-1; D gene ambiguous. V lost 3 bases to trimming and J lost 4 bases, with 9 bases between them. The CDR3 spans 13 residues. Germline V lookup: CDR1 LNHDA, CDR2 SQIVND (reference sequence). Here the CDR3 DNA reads TGTGCCAGTAGTATCATGGGAGTCACTGAAGCTTTCTTT. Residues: CASSIMGVTEAFF.

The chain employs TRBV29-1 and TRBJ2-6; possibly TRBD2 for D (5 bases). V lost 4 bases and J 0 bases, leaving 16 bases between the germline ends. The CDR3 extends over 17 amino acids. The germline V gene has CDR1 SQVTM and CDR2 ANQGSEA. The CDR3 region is CSVATGFIYSGANVLTF. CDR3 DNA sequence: TGCAGCGTTGCTACGGGATTTATCTACTCTGGGGCCAACGTCCTGACTTTC.

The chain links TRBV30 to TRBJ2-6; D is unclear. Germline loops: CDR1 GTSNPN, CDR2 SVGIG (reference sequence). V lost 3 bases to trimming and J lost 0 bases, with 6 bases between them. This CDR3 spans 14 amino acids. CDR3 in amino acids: CAWRWTSGANVLTF. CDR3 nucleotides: TGTGCCTGGAGATGGACCTCTGGGGCCAACGTCCTGACTTTC.

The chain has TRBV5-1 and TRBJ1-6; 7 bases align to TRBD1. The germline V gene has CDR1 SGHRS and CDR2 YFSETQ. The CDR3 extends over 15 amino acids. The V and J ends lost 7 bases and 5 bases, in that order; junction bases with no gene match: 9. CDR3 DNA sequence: TGCGCCAGCGGCCTAGGACAGGCAGATAATTCACCCCTCCACTTT. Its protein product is CASGLGQADNSPLHF.

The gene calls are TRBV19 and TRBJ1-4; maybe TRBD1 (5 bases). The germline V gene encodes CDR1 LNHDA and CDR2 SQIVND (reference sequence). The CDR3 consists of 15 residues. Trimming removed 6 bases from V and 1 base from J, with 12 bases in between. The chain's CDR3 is CASSPDIKTNEKLFF. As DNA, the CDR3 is TGTGCCAGTAGCCCGGACATTAAAACTAATGAAAAACTGTTTTTT.

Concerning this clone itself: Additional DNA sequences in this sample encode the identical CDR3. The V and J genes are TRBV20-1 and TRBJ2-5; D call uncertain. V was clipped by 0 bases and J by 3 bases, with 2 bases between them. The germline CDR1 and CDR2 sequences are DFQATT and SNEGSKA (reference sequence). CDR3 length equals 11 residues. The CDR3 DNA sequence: TGCAGTGCTAGAGAAAAAGAGACCCAGTACTTC. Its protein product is CSAREKETQYF.